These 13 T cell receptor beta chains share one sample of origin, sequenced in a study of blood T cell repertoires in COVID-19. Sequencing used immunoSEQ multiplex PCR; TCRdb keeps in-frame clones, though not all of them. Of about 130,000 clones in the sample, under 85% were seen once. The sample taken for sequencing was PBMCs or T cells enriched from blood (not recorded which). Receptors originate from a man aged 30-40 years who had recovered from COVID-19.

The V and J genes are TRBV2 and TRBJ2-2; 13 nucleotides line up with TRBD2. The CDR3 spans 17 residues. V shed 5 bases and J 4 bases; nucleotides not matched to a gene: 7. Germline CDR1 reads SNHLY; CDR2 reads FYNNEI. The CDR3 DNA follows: TGTGCCAGCAGTTCAGGGACTAGCGGGACGGGCACCGGGGAGCTGTTTTTT. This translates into CASSSGTSGTGTGELFF.

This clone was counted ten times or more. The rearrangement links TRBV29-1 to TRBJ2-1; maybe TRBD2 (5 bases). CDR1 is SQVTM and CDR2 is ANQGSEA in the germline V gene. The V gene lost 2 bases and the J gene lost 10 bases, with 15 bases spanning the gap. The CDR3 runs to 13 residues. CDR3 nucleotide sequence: TGCAGCGTTGAATATGGTCCGGGCGGGGAGCAGTTCTTC. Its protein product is CSVEYGPGGEQFF.

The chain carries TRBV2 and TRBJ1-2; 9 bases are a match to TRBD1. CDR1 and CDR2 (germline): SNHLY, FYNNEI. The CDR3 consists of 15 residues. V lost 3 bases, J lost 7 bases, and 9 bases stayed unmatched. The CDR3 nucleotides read TGTGCCAGCAGTGAGGCGGGACAGGGAACCGGTGGCTACACCTTC. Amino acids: CASSEAGQGTGGYTF. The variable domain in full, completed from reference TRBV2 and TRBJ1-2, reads EPEVTQTPSHQVTQMGQEVILRCVPISNHLYFYWYRQILGQKVEFLVSFYNNEISEKSEIFDDQFSVERPDGSNFTLKIRSTKLEDSAMYFCASSEAGQGTGGYTFGSGTRLTVV.

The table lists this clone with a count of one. The CDR3 loop is CASSLAGGPADTQYF. Here the CDR3 DNA reads TGTGCCAGCAGCTTGGCGGGAGGGCCTGCAGATACGCAGTATTTT. This chain uses TRBV5-5 with TRBJ2-3; 8 bases align to TRBD2. CDR1 is SGHKS, CDR2 YYEKEE, per germline (reference sequence). The trim removed 0 bases at V and 4 bases at J, leaving 4 bases unmatched. The CDR3 is 15 residues long.

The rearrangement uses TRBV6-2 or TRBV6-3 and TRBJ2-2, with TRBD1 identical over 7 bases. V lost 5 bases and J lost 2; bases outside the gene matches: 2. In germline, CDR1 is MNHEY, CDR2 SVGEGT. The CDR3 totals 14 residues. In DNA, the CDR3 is TGTGCCAGCAGTGGACAGGTTAACACCGGGGAGCTGTTTTTT. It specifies CASSGQVNTGELFF.

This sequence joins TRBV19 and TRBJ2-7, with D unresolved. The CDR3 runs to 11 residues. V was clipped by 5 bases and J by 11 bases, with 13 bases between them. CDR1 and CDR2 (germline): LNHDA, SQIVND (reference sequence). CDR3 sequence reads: CASSWQPQEYV. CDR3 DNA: TGTGCCAGTAGTTGGCAGCCTCAGGAGTACGTC.

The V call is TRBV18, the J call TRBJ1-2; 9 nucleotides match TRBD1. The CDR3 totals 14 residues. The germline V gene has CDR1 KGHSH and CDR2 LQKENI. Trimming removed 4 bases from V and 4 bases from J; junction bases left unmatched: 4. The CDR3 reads CASSHRDRVYGYTF. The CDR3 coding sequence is TGTGCCAGCTCACACCGGGACAGGGTCTATGGCTACACCTTC.

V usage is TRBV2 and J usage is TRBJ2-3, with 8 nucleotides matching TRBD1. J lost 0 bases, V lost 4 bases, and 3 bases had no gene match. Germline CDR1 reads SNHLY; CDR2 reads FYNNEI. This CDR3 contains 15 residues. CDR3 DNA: TGTGCCAGCAGTGTCGGGACAGGTAGCACAGATACGCAGTATTTT. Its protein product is CASSVGTGSTDTQYF.

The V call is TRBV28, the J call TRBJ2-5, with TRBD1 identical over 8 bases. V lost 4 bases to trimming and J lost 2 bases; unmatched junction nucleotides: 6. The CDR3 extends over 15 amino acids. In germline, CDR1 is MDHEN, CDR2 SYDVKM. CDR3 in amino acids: CASSYQGARQETQYF. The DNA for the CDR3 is TGTGCCAGCAGTTACCAGGGGGCCCGACAAGAGACCCAGTACTTC.

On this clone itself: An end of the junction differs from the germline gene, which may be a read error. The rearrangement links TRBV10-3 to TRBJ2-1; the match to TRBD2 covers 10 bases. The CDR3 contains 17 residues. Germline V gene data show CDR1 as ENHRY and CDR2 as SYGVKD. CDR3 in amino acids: CAIRDERGGQGVNEQFF. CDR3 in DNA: TGTGCCATCCGTGATGAGCGGGGGGGCCAGGGGGTGAATGAGCAGTTCTTC.

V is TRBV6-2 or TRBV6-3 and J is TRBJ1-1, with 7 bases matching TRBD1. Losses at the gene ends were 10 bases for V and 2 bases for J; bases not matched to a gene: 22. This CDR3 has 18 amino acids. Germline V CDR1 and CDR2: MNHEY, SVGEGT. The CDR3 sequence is CAISTKFLPGTANTEAFF. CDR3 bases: TGTGCCATCAGCACAAAATTTCTTCCAGGGACAGCAAACACTGAAGCTTTCTTT.

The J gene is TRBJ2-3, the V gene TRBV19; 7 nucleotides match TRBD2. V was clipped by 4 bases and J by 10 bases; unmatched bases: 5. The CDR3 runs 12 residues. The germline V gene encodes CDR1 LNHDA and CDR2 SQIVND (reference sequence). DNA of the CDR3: TGTGCCAGTAGTACGGGGGGTTTGGCGCAGTATTTT. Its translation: CASSTGGLAQYF.

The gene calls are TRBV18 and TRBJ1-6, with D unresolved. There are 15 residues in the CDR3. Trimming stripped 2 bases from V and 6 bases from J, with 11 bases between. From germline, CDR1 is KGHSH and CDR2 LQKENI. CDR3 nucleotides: TGTGCCAGCTCACCAATCCGGGAGACTAATTCACCCCTCCACTTT. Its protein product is CASSPIRETNSPLHF.